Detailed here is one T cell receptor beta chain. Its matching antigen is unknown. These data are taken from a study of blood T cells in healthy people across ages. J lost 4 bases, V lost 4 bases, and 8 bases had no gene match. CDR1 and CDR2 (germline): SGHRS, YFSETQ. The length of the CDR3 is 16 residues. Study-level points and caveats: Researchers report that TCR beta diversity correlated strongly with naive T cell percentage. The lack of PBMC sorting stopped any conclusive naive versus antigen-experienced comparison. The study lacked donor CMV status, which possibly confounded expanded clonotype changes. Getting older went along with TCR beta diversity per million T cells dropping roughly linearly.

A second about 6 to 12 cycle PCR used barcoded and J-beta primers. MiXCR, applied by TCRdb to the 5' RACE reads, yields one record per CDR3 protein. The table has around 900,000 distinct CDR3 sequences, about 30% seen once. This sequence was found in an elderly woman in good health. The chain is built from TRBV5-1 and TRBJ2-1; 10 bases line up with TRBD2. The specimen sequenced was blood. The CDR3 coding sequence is TGCGCCAGCAGCACCGAACGAGCGGGGGGGTACAATGAGCAGTTCTTC. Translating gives CASSTERAGGYNEQFF.